The 18 T cell receptor beta chains below were found in one sample sequenced in a study of shared clonotypes between healthy human individuals. Measured with immunoSEQ multiplex PCR; TCRdb has only the in-frame clones, and not every one. This sample has about 2.1 million clones, with approximately 92% found just once. CD45RO-negative cells were positively selected for CCR7, leaving out terminally differentiated effector memory CD45RA+ cells. The source material was naive CD8+ T cells from PBMCs. Receptors were obtained from a man aged 18 to 35 in good health. Some clones in this sample may be carry-over from other donors' samples.

The J gene is TRBJ2-7, the V gene TRBV4-2; a possible D gene is TRBD2 (5 bases). This CDR3 is 15 amino acids long. V was clipped by 0 bases and J by 7 bases, with 16 bases between them. Germline-derived CDR1 and CDR2 are LGHNA and YNFKEQ. The CDR3 region is CASSQDNLGLREQYF. The CDR3 DNA sequence: TGTGCCAGCAGCCAAGATAATCTAGGACTGCGGGAGCAGTACTTC.

This chain connects TRBV7-8 to TRBJ2-2; perhaps D is TRBD1 or TRBD2 (7 bases each). The CDR3 runs 17 residues. Per the germline V gene, CDR1 is SGHVS and CDR2 is FQNEAQ. The V end was cut by 2 bases, the J end by 5 bases, with 18 bases between. This chain's CDR3 is CASSLYPGGDWTGELFF. CDR3 DNA: TGTGCCAGCAGCTTATACCCAGGGGGGGACTGGACCGGGGAGCTGTTTTTT.

This rearrangement joins TRBV11-2 to TRBJ2-5, with a weak D call TRBD1 (5 bases). Trimming took off 4 bases at V and 0 bases at J, with 12 bases between the two ends. CDR3 size: 15 residues. The germline gives CDR1 SGHAT, CDR2 FQNNGV. The CDR3 sequence: CASSWMDTYQETQYF. For the CDR3, the DNA is TGTGCCAGCAGCTGGATGGACACGTACCAAGAGACCCAGTACTTC. The full variable domain, with the rest looked up from reference TRBV11-2 and TRBJ2-5, is EAGVAQSPRYKIIEKRQSVAFWCNPISGHATLYWYQQILGQGPKLLIQFQNNGVVDDSQLPKDRFSAERLKGVDSTLKIQPAKLEDSAVYLCASSWMDTYQETQYFGPGTRLLVL.

This clone was picked up one time. The rearrangement uses TRBV28 and TRBJ2-3; 8 bases are a match to TRBD1. The CDR3 covers 16 residues. The junction had 10 bases not matched to a gene; V was cut back by 3 bases and J by 5 bases. The V gene's germline CDR1 is MDHEN and CDR2 SYDVKM. The CDR3 DNA follows: TGTGCCAGCAGTTTTCTATCTCAGGGGGCTTTAGATACGCAGTATTTT. Protein sequence: CASSFLSQGALDTQYF.

This chain joins TRBV27 and TRBJ1-5; D possibly corresponds to TRBD1 (5 bases). The CDR3 covers 13 residues. Trimming took 4 bases from V and 5 from J, leaving 9 bases between them. CDR1 is MNHEY and CDR2 is SMNVEV in the germline V gene (reference sequence). In nucleotides, the CDR3 is TGTGCCAGCAGTTGGGGGAGGGATCAGCCCCAGCATTTT. Translated, it gives CASSWGRDQPQHF.

The CDR3 DNA follows: TGTGCCAGCAGTTTACTCATCCGGGATGGCTACACCTTC. Translating it yields CASSLLIRDGYTF. The chain carries TRBV28 and TRBJ1-2, with unresolved D. V shed 2 bases and J shed 6 bases, with 10 bases lying between them. The CDR3 totals 13 residues. Germline values: CDR1 MDHEN, CDR2 SYDVKM.

Here the CDR3 reads CASGLGVSPYTDTQYF. As DNA, the CDR3 is TGTGCCAGCGGACTCGGGGTCTCGCCATACACAGATACGCAGTATTTT. J is TRBJ2-3 and V is TRBV9; possibly TRBD2 for D (5 bases). Trimming cost V 7 bases and J 2 bases, with 20 bases left between them. Germline-derived CDR1 and CDR2 are SGDLS and YYNGEE. The CDR3 consists of 16 residues. The complete variable domain, with remaining parts taken from reference TRBV9 and TRBJ2-3, reads DSGVTQTPKHLITATGQRVTLRCSPRSGDLSVYWYQQSLDQGLQFLIQYYNGEERAKGNILERFSAQQFPDLHSELNLSSLELGDSALYFCASGLGVSPYTDTQYFGPGTRLTVL.

V and J are TRBV9 and TRBJ1-5, with unresolved D. The CDR3 is 17 residues long. The V and J ends lost 4 bases and 6 bases respectively, with 23 bases between them. Germline values: CDR1 SGDLS, CDR2 YYNGEE. The CDR3, as DNA: TGTGCCAGCAGCCAAGGGAGGGTTCCTCAGGAGGGTCAGCCCCAGCATTTT. Translation: CASSQGRVPQEGQPQHF.

This clone appeared a single time. Different DNA sequences within this sample yield the same CDR3. The rearrangement joins TRBV10-1 to TRBJ2-3; maybe TRBD2 (6 bases). V lost 1 base and J 6 bases, leaving 8 bases between the germline ends. Germline loops: CDR1 WNHNN, CDR2 SYGVQD (reference sequence). The CDR3 consists of 13 residues. The chain's CDR3 is CASSELAGDTQYF. The DNA for the CDR3 is TGCGCCAGCAGTGAGTTGGCGGGGGATACGCAGTATTTT.

The chain combines TRBV5-5 with TRBJ2-2; D not certain. The CDR3 covers 15 residues. Germline values: CDR1 SGHKS, CDR2 YYEKEE (reference sequence). Trimming removed 0 bases at V and 1 base at J, with 7 bases between. The CDR3 sequence: CASSLVQLNTGELFF. DNA of the CDR3: TGTGCCAGCAGCTTGGTACAGCTGAACACCGGGGAGCTGTTTTTT.

About this clone: The sample has other DNA sequences that encode this CDR3 too. The genes are TRBV4-3 and TRBJ1-4; D not certain. Germline lookup yields CDR1 LGHNA and CDR2 YSLEER. Trimming pared 0 bases from V and 5 bases from J, leaving 10 bases between. The CDR3 runs 15 residues. CDR3 sequence reads: CASSQDGGPNEKLFF. In nucleotides, the CDR3 is TGCGCCAGCAGCCAAGATGGAGGGCCCAATGAAAAACTGTTTTTT.

The CDR3 loop reads CASSPGNTIYF. The CDR3, as DNA: TGCGCCAGCAGCCCAGGAAACACCATATATTTT. The V gene is TRBV10-2, the J gene TRBJ1-3; D is undetermined. Trimming shortened V by 6 bases and J by 4 bases, and 4 bases separated the two germline ends. CDR3 length: 11 residues. CDR1 is WSHSY, CDR2 SAAADI, per germline.

The rearrangement links TRBV19 to TRBJ2-7; no definite D call. This CDR3 has 15 residues. Per the germline V gene, CDR1 is LNHDA and CDR2 is SQIVND (reference sequence). V shed 5 bases and J shed 3 bases, with 17 bases lying between them. The CDR3 DNA reads as TGTGCCAGTAGTTCTTGGACGGACCCGATCTACGAGCAGTACTTC. Protein sequence: CASSSWTDPIYEQYF.

The chain links TRBV5-4 to TRBJ1-1; D gene unclear. The CDR3 is 12 residues long. CDR1 is SGHNT and CDR2 is YYREEE in the germline V gene (reference sequence). Trimming removed 0 bases from V and 5 bases from J, with 5 bases in between. CDR3: CASSLVETEAFF. CDR3 nucleotide sequence: TGTGCCAGCAGCTTGGTAGAGACTGAAGCTTTCTTT.

This clone was counted a few times. The chain couples TRBV29-1 to TRBJ1-1; perhaps TRBD1 as D (5 bases). This CDR3 contains 12 residues. Trimming cost V 6 bases and J 4 bases, with 12 bases left between them. The germline V gene has CDR1 SQVTM and CDR2 ANQGSEA. CDR3 DNA: TGCAGCGTCGACAGAGATTCCACTGAAGCTTTCTTT. It translates to CSVDRDSTEAFF.

The chain has TRBV9 and TRBJ2-7, with a tentative D call TRBD1 (7 bases). V dropped 3 bases and J dropped 4 bases, with 17 bases sitting between them. The CDR3 sequence is 15 residues long. CDR1 is SGDLS, CDR2 YYNGEE, per germline. CDR3 in DNA: TGTGCCAGCAGCGCCCAGGGGGGCGAGGTGTACGAGCAGTACTTC. As protein: CASSAQGGEVYEQYF.

This rearrangement joins TRBV25-1 to TRBJ2-1; the D gene is possibly TRBD2 (5 bases). The CDR3 length is 10 residues. Trimming took 10 bases from V and 10 from J, leaving 11 bases between them. CDR1 is MGHDK, CDR2 SYGVNS, per germline. The chain's CDR3 is CATYSGEQFF. In nucleotides, the CDR3 is TGTGCCACTTACTCGGGGGAGCAGTTCTTC.

V gene TRBV27 combines with J gene TRBJ1-1; perhaps TRBD1 as D (5 bases). V lost 3 bases to trimming and J lost 4 bases, with 12 bases between them. CDR3 length equals 14 residues. Per the germline V gene, CDR1 is MNHEY and CDR2 is SMNVEV (reference sequence). CDR3 nucleotides: TGTGCCAGCAGTTTGACACCGGGGGGCACTGAAGCTTTCTTT. Translation: CASSLTPGGTEAFF.